This T cell receptor (beta chain) was retrieved from a study of shared clonotypes between healthy human individuals (TCRdb year 2020). About the study as a whole: The cohort comprised a couple of women and three men aged 18 to 49 years. Per donor, three plates each were used for CD4 naive and CD4 memory, two for CD8 naive, and one for CD8 memory. Between about 0.9 and 9 billion PBMCs per donor were obtained by leukapheresis. Different laboratories and diverse techniques were used to prepare libraries and sequence TCR repertoires, to increase sequencing depth and limit assay-specific biases. To estimate repertoire size and how much clonotypes are shared between individuals, the study performed deep sequencing of blood TCR repertoires from about five healthy adults. Study-wide conclusions, independent of this receptor: Pairwise subsampling led to the expectation that sequencing depth would affect the degree of clonotype sharing among donors. Rarefaction of sorted-subset datasets indicated incomplete sequencing despite the large sequencing depth. Sampling was restricted to blood, and TCR repertoires in tissue are likely to differ from TCR repertoires in blood. The genetic and exposure-history diversity represented was limited by the small number of donors. When a few donors were compared, the shared fraction of clonotypes was 5% to 6.5% for naive CD4, about 4% for naive CD8, 2% to 2.5% for memory CD4, and roughly 0.43% for memory CD8. Naive subsets generally had larger estimated clonotype richness than memory subsets did. Higher generation probabilities were observed for clonotypes shared by all four sorted-subset donors than for non-shared clonotypes.

Using the deep immunoSEQ assay, multiplex PCR amplified TCR CDR3 regions from genomic DNA. Extracted genomic DNA from each cell subset was distributed evenly across all wells of several immunoSEQ 96-well plates, and each plate was treated as a replicate. For sorted subsets, each replicate PCR was loaded with about 200 ng genomic DNA, equivalent to 32,000 or so T cell genomes. Purified libraries were quantified with a Qubit 3.0 fluorometer, sized on a Bioanalyzer 2100, and re-quantified with the KAPA Library Quantification kit. A separate single-read 150-cycle Illumina NextSeq 550 flow cell was used to sequence each immunoSEQ 96-well plate. The published analysis was carried out like this. Because only junctional sequences without quality scores were contained in the immunoSEQ output, filtering matching that applied to full-length reads could not be performed. Sequences were annotated with PyIR, a Python wrapper for IgBLAST v1.9, using IMGT germline references to assign V/J genes and CDR3. Reads were filtered out if the reads had weak V/J assignments (E-value above 1e-6), no CDR3, stop codons, out-of-frame junctions, or ambiguous translated residues. V3J clonotypes were defined by identical inferred V gene, J gene, and CDR3 amino acid sequence. Percentage overlap between repertoires was calculated by dividing the number of shared unique clonotypes by the size of the smaller repertoire. Three approaches were used to assess repertoire richness: RTK rarefaction, the Chao1 estimator, and Recon v2.1 estimates of unobserved clonotypes. OLGA was used to compute generation probabilities for all TCRbeta clonotypes that the gDNA method yielded from a few donors. TCRdb mirrors the immuneACCESS table, restricted to in-frame sequences. Some clones are absent from its copies; in checked studies, under half trace to an unresolved V gene, and the reason for the others is unknown. D and trimming were read from the DNA, whereas the V and J calls and clone size are those reported in that table. The sample table contains just over 2,000,000 clones; only one count was recorded for 85% to 95% of them. Clones ranked in the top ten supply more than 0.1% of the sample.

The donors were healthy, HIV-negative adults with no recently reported acute infections or vaccinations. Every donor was a Caucasian adult residing in Nashville, Tennessee, USA. Magnetic negative selection was used to enrich CD4+ T cells, after which naive cells were positively selected on CD45RA and the negative fraction became the memory subset. Blood was obtained by leukapheresis, after which PBMCs were separated by Ficoll-Histopaque density gradient centrifugation and cryopreserved in liquid nitrogen vapor phase. Analytical flow cytometry was used to check the purity and quantity of each magnetically sorted T cell population. Genomic DNA was isolated from each sorted fraction and quantified by UV absorbance on a Nanodrop 2000c. A word on this clone: Its target antigen remains unknown. One junction end does not reproduce the germline sequence, and a read error may be involved.

For CDR1 and CDR2, the germline V gene (reference sequence) lists WNHNN and SYGVQD. The CDR3 runs 14 residues from the cysteine to the phenylalanine. CDR3 DNA is the only sequence kept; it has 42 bases, read in frame from the first base. This chain joins TRBV10-1 to TRBJ2-7, with 7 bases in between that match TRBD2. The clonotype was recovered from a man between 18 and 35 years old in good health. The sequenced sample was naive CD4+ T cells sorted from blood. Explained via the paper, the cell subset or site label denotes: CD45RA+ positively selected. The nucleotides are TGCGCCAGCAGTGAGTCGCCTAGCGGAGCCCCTACGGACTTC. Translation gives CASSESPSGAPTDF.